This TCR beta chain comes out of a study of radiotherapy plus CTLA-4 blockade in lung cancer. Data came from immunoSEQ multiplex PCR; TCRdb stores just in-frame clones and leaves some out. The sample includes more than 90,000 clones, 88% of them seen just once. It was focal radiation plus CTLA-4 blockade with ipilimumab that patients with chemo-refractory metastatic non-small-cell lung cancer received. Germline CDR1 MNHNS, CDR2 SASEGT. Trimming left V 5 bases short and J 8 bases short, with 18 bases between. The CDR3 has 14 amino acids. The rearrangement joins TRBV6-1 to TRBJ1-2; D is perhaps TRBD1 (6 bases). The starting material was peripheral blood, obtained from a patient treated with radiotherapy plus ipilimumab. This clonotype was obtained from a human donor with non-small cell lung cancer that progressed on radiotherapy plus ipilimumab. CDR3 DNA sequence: TGTGCCAGCAGTTATGGGGGGGGCGCGGAAGGCTACACCTTC. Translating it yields CASSYGGGAEGYTF.